This T cell receptor beta chain was documented in a study of patients and donors after allogeneic stem cell transplantation. TCRdb fed the RT-PCR reads into MiXCR, producing one record per CDR3 protein. There are about 89,000 distinct CDR3 sequences in the sample; 40% to 60% occur only once, and 50% to 75% lies in the top ten. Sample: blood, either unsorted or a sorted T cell fraction (not recorded which). This receptor was identified in a human donor who was either an allogeneic HSCT recipient or a stem cell or donor lymphocyte infusion donor (not recorded which). It is not recorded whose cells these are; they may come from a transplant donor.

CDR3 in amino acids: CAISGTSGSPGELFF. The CDR3 DNA sequence: TGTGCCATCAGTGGGACTAGCGGGAGTCCCGGGGAGCTGTTTTTT. The rearrangement joins TRBV10-3 to TRBJ2-2, with 13 bases identical to TRBD2. The V and J ends lost 4 bases and 6 bases, in that order; junction bases with no gene match: 2. Germline-derived CDR1 and CDR2 are ENHRY and SYGVKD. The CDR3 has 15 residues.